This entry features one T cell receptor beta chain sequence. This sample is drawn from a study of Ad26.COV2.S vaccination and SARS-CoV-2 variants. The protocol was immunoSEQ multiplex PCR, while the TCRdb copy is restricted to in-frame clones and leaves out a portion. This table has around 500,000 clones, about nine tenths appearing once. The sample's treatment: around 19 received Ad26.COV2.S at low or high dose, single or two shots; roughly five received placebo; per-sample allocation not given. Sampling occurred on day 63 after the first vaccine or placebo injection. CDR1 SGDLS and CDR2 YYNGEE come from the germline V gene. This CDR3 has 15 residues. V gave up 4 bases and J gave up 3 bases, with 16 bases separating them.

Source: peripheral blood, taken in a trial of Ad26.COV2.S vaccine versus placebo. The J gene is TRBJ1-1, the V gene TRBV9; the D gene is possibly TRBD1 (5 bases). The TCR comes from a person aged 18-65 years who received the Ad26.COV2.S COVID-19 vaccine or a placebo. The CDR3 DNA reads TGTGCCAGCAGCCCCCCGGAGGGGCTGGACACTGAAGCTTTCTTT. Amino acids: CASSPPEGLDTEAFF.